The rows below give T cell receptor beta chains drawn from one sample of a study of blood T cell repertoires in COVID-19. Generated by immunoSEQ multiplex PCR, the TCRdb table keeps only in-frame clones and is missing some. The sample lists just over 250,000 clones, approximately 90% occurring once. The sequencing sample was made of peripheral blood. These receptor sequences come from a man aged 60-69 years who had recovered from COVID-19. Each CDR3 is given with its conserved first and last residue. D genes are given only for firm matches. A row's size may be missing; if present it is once, few, many or a size class.

d_call,j_call,v_call,clone_size,cdr3_nt,cdr3_aa
.,TRBJ1-5,TRBV6-1,.,TGTGCCAGCAGTGAAGGCCCAGGGTTCAATCAGCCCCAGCATTTT,CASSEGPGFNQPQHF
TRBD1,TRBJ1-5,TRBV6-1,.,TGTGCCAGCAGTGAAGGCGGGACAGGGCCAGGGCAGCCCCAGCATTTT,CASSEGGTGPGQPQHF
.,TRBJ2-5,TRBV19,.,TGTGCCAGTAGTACTCAAGAGACCCAGTACTTC,CASSTQETQYF
TRBD2,TRBJ2-6,TRBV5-6,.,TGTGCCAGCAGCTTGACCGGGGGGGCCCGTGGGGCCAACGTCCTGACTTTC,CASSLTGGARGANVLTF
.,TRBJ2-1,TRBV19,.,TGTGCCAGTAGTACTCTTTCGGGTGGCGGGAAGAATGAGCAGTTCTTC,CASSTLSGGGKNEQFF
TRBD1,TRBJ1-4,TRBV6-1,.,TGTGCCAGCAGTGAAGTGACAGGGGGCGATGAAAAACTGTTTTTT,CASSEVTGGDEKLFF
TRBD1,TRBJ1-2,TRBV19,.,TGTGCCAGTAGTACAGACCGGGACAGGGACGGCTACACCTTC,CASSTDRDRDGYTF
.,TRBJ2-5,TRBV5-4,.,TGTGCCAGCAGCTTGGACGGGGGAGGGACCCAGTACTTC,CASSLDGGGTQYF
.,TRBJ2-7,TRBV6-5,.,TGTGCCAGCAGTTACTTTGTCGGCTCCTACGAGCAGTACTTC,CASSYFVGSYEQYF
.,TRBJ1-5,TRBV3-1/TRBV3-2,.,TGTGCCAGCAGCCAAAACGCTGGGGAGAATCAGCCCCAGCATTTT,CASSQNAGENQPQHF
.,TRBJ1-1,TRBV30,.,TGTGCCTATGACCGGGGAGGGAACACTGAAGCTTTCTTT,CAYDRGGNTEAFF
.,TRBJ1-4,TRBV7-7,.,TGTGCTAGCAGCTTGGGCGGCGGGGGTTCTAATGAAAAACTGTTTTTT,CASSLGGGGSNEKLFF
.,TRBJ1-4,TRBV5-5,.,TGTGCCAGCAGCTTGGTTGGGGGCCCCGATATTAATGAAAAACTGTTTTTT,CASSLVGGPDINEKLFF
TRBD1,TRBJ1-1,TRBV7-2,.,TGTGCCAGCAGCAGGACAGGGTTGGCTGAAGCTTTCTTT,CASSRTGLAEAFF
TRBD1,TRBJ1-2,TRBV29-1,.,TGCAGCGTTGCCGGTCGGACAGGGGACGTCTATGGCTACACCTTC,CSVAGRTGDVYGYTF
.,TRBJ2-7,TRBV10-3,.,TGTGCCATCAGTGCTGGCGGGGTCGGGTACGAGCAGTACTTC,CAISAGGVGYEQYF
.,TRBJ2-7,TRBV18,few,TGTGCCAGCTCAAAAAGGTCAGGGTCCGATTACTACGAGCAGTACTTC,CASSKRSGSDYYEQYF
TRBD1,TRBJ2-2,TRBV2,.,TGTGCCAGCAGGGACAGGGGGCATGGCACCGGGGAGCTGTTTTTT,CASRDRGHGTGELFF
.,TRBJ2-3,TRBV21-1,.,TGTGCCAGCAGCAAAGTGTGCGGGAGAGGACGACCAAATACGCAGTATTTT,CASSKVCGRGRPNTQYF
TRBD1,TRBJ1-2,TRBV2,.,TGTGCCAGCAGTGTTCGGGGGACAGGGGGCTATGGCTACACCTTC,CASSVRGTGGYGYTF
.,TRBJ1-5,TRBV4-1,.,TGCGCCAGCAGCACAGGGATTAATCAGCCCCAGCATTTT,CASSTGINQPQHF
TRBD2,TRBJ2-3,TRBV2,.,TGTGCCAGCACCTCCGAGCGGGGTTGGGGCACAGATACGCAGTATTTT,CASTSERGWGTDTQYF
.,TRBJ1-3,TRBV11-2,once,TGTGCCAGCAGCCCCCCCGGCTCTGGAAACACCATATATTTT,CASSPPGSGNTIYF
TRBD1,TRBJ2-7,TRBV6-5,few,TGTGCCAGCAGTCACGACAGGGCCCTAACCTACGAGCAGTACTTC,CASSHDRALTYEQYF
TRBD2,TRBJ2-2,TRBV3-1/TRBV3-2,.,TGTGCCAGCAGCCCCCCTAGCGGGGCGAACACCGGGGAGCTGTTTTTT,CASSPPSGANTGELFF
.,TRBJ1-1,TRBV7-6,.,TGTGCCAGCAGCTTAGCAAGGGGCACTGAAGCTTTCTTT,CASSLARGTEAFF
TRBD2,TRBJ2-3,TRBV9,.,TGTGCCAGCAGCGTAGCTAGCGGGGGGGTTGTCGGCACAGATACGCAGTATTTT,CASSVASGGVVGTDTQYF
TRBD1,TRBJ1-1,TRBV7-8,.,TGTGCCAGCAGCTTACAGGGGGCTAACACTGAAGCTTTCTTT,CASSLQGANTEAFF
TRBD2,TRBJ2-7,TRBV27,.,TGTGCCAGCAGTGATACAGGGTACGGGGGGGCCTACGAGCAGTACTTC,CASSDTGYGGAYEQYF
TRBD2,TRBJ2-5,TRBV30,few,TGTGCCTGGAGTGTACGGGGGGGGTTGGAGACCCAGTACTTC,CAWSVRGGLETQYF
.,TRBJ1-1,TRBV9,few,TGTGCCAGCAGCGCCACAGTGAACACTGAAGCTTTCTTT,CASSATVNTEAFF
.,TRBJ2-3,TRBV3-1/TRBV3-2,.,TGTGCCAGCAGCCAAGGGAATGGCCGAGGGACAGATACGCAGTATTTT,CASSQGNGRGTDTQYF
.,TRBJ2-2,TRBV6-1,.,TGTGCCAGCCGGGCGGGCACCGGGGAGCTGTTTTTT,CASRAGTGELFF
.,TRBJ1-5,TRBV7-3,.,TGTGCCAGCAGCTTAGGCCCCAATCAGCCCCAGCATTTT,CASSLGPNQPQHF
TRBD1,TRBJ2-6,TRBV6-1,.,TGTGCCAGCAGTGAAGGGACAGGGGGCATCAGCTCTGGGGCCAACGTCCTGACTTTC,CASSEGTGGISSGANVLTF
TRBD1,TRBJ2-1,TRBV5-1,.,TGCGCCAGGATATCAACGACAGGGAATGAGCAGTTCTTC,CARISTTGNEQFF
.,TRBJ2-2,TRBV5-1,.,TGCGCCAGCAGCTTGGTCGGCAGGGGCACCGGGGAGCTGTTTTTT,CASSLVGRGTGELFF
.,TRBJ2-1,TRBV5-6,.,TGTGCCAGCAGCGCAGGGGGGTCCTACAATGAGCAGTTCTTC,CASSAGGSYNEQFF
TRBD1,TRBJ2-3,TRBV7-3,.,TGTGCCAGCAGCTCCATCGACAGGGGGCTTGCAGATACGCAGTATTTT,CASSSIDRGLADTQYF
.,TRBJ1-5,TRBV19,.,TGTGCCAGTAGTATCGACAGAAGAGAGAATCAGCCCCAGCATTTT,CASSIDRRENQPQHF
.,TRBJ2-7,TRBV7-8,.,TGTGCCAGCAGCCCAGGGTCCGAGCAGTACTTC,CASSPGSEQYF
TRBD1,TRBJ2-3,TRBV7-6,.,TGTGCCAGCAGCTCGGGACAGGGGAGCACAGATACGCAGTATTTT,CASSSGQGSTDTQYF
TRBD2,TRBJ2-3,TRBV12-5,.,TGTGCTAGTGGCCAGACTAGCGGGGGGGCGAATACGCAGTATTTT,CASGQTSGGANTQYF
.,TRBJ1-4,TRBV9,.,TGTGCCAGCAGCCTCGCGGGGGCAGGGGATGAAAAACTGTTTTTT,CASSLAGAGDEKLFF
.,TRBJ1-2,TRBV5-4,once,TGTGCCAGCAGCTTTGGCAGGTACGGGGGAGGCTACACCTTC,CASSFGRYGGGYTF
TRBD1,TRBJ2-7,TRBV6-5,.,TGTGCCAGCAGACGGACAGGGAATCTTCCCGAGCAGTACTTC,CASRRTGNLPEQYF
.,TRBJ2-7,TRBV28,once,TGTGCCAGCACGGACAGTACACCCTACGAGCAGTACTTC,CASTDSTPYEQYF
TRBD1,TRBJ2-7,TRBV7-2,.,TGTGCCAGCAGCTTATTCCAGGGGGCGTACGAGCAGTACTTC,CASSLFQGAYEQYF
TRBD1,TRBJ2-7,TRBV30,.,TGTGCCTGGAGTACCGGGACAGGGCTCCACGAGCAGTACTTC,CAWSTGTGLHEQYF
.,TRBJ2-3,TRBV5-6,.,TGTGCCAGCAGCTTGGGGGGGGGCACAGATACGCAGTATTTT,CASSLGGGTDTQYF
.,TRBJ1-1,TRBV6-1,.,TGTGCCAGCAGTGAAGCACAGGGAGGGGGTGAAGCTTTCTTT,CASSEAQGGGEAFF
.,TRBJ2-3,TRBV5-4,.,TGTGCCAGCAGCCTTTACACAGATACGCAGTATTTT,CASSLYTDTQYF
TRBD1,TRBJ2-7,TRBV6-6,.,TGTGCCAGCAGTCCCGGACAGGGATATAGCTACGAGCAGTACTTC,CASSPGQGYSYEQYF
TRBD2,TRBJ2-1,TRBV5-4,.,TGTGCCAGCAGCTTTGGACTAGCGGGGACCTACAATGAGCAGTTCTTC,CASSFGLAGTYNEQFF
.,TRBJ1-1,TRBV7-2,.,TGTGCCAGCAGCCAAATACTAGTCACTGAAGCTTTCTTT,CASSQILVTEAFF
.,TRBJ2-1,TRBV27,.,TGTGCCAGCAGGGGATGGGGCACTGAGCAGTTCTTC,CASRGWGTEQFF